Presented here are 18 T cell receptor beta chains from one specimen sequenced in a study of T cells in Graves' hyperthyroidism and ophthalmopathy. The CDR3 regions of TCR beta were amplified from RNA transcripts. A first-round RT-PCR of the TCR CDR3 used the HTBI primer set. One entry per CDR3 protein, called by TCRdb with MiXCR from the multiplex PCR reads. Here the sample spans more than 500,000 distinct CDR3 sequences, 46% being singletons. Specimen: peripheral blood or thyroid tissue (not recorded which). The receptors stem from an adult woman with Graves' disease, either hyperthyroidism or ophthalmopathy (not recorded which).

This chain connects TRBV13 to TRBJ1-2; possible D gene TRBD1, 6 bases. The CDR3 loop spans 14 amino acids. Germline V gene sequence: CDR1 PRHDT, CDR2 FYEKMQ (reference sequence). Between the trimmed V and J ends, which lost 5 bases and 13 bases, there was a span of 23 bases. CDR3 region: CASSQASLLQGFTF. The CDR3 coding sequence is TGTGCCAGCAGCCAAGCGTCGCTTTTGCAGGGGTTCACCTTC. The complete variable domain, with remaining parts taken from reference TRBV13 and TRBJ1-2, reads AAGVIQSPRHLIKEKRETATLKCYPIPRHDTVYWYQQGPGQDPQFLISFYEKMQSDKGSIPDRFSAQQFSDYHSELNMSSLELGDSALYFCASSQASLLQGFTFGSGTRLTVV.

The V gene is TRBV7-9, the J gene TRBJ2-5, with 7 bases identical to TRBD2. Trimming cost V 5 bases and J 0 bases; bases outside gene matches: 6. Per the germline V gene, CDR1 is SEHNR and CDR2 is FQNEAQ (reference sequence). The CDR3 contains 15 residues. The CDR3 sequence is CASSASGQYQETQYF. In DNA form, the CDR3 reads TGTGCCAGCAGCGCTAGCGGTCAGTACCAAGAGACCCAGTACTTC. The full variable domain, completed using reference TRBV7-9 and TRBJ2-5, is DTGVSQNPRHKITKRGQNVTFRCDPISEHNRLYWYRQTLGQGPEFLTYFQNEAQLEKSRLLSDRFSAERPKGSFSTLEIQRTEQGDSAMYLCASSASGQYQETQYFGPGTRLLVL.

At least ten counts were recorded for this clonotype. The V call is TRBV14, the J call TRBJ2-6; D possibly matches TRBD1 or TRBD2 (6 bases each). CDR1 is SGHDN, CDR2 FVKESK, per germline. There are 18 residues in the CDR3. The V end was cut by 4 bases, the J end by 1 base, with 17 bases between. The CDR3 nucleotides read TGTGCCAGCAGCCTTGTGGGGGGCCTACCTTCTGGGGCCAACGTCCTGACTTTC. It specifies CASSLVGGLPSGANVLTF.

This clonotype was seen at least ten times. One junction end does not reproduce the germline sequence, and a read error may be involved. The V and J genes are TRBV19 and TRBJ2-5; D possibly matches TRBD1 or TRBD2 (5 bases each). CDR1 is LNHDA and CDR2 is SQIVND in the germline V gene (reference sequence). The CDR3 has 11 residues. The CDR3 here is CPRGLQETQYF. The CDR3 nucleotides are TGCCCGAGGGGCCTCCAAGAGACCCAGTACTTC.

This clonotype was seen at least ten times. V is TRBV28 and J is TRBJ2-5, with D unclear. The germline V gene has CDR1 MDHEN and CDR2 SYDVKM. V shed 2 bases and J shed 2 bases, with 12 bases lying between them. This CDR3 is built from 15 residues. The CDR3 loop reads CASSLPGILQETQYF. DNA of the CDR3: TGTGCCAGCAGTTTACCCGGAATCCTACAAGAGACCCAGTACTTC.

V is TRBV5-1 and J is TRBJ1-1; D is undetermined. CDR1 is SGHRS and CDR2 is YFSETQ in the germline V gene. The CDR3 is 16 residues long. The ends were cut back, 4 bases at V and 5 bases at J, with 21 bases in the middle. The CDR3 here is CASSPPLGRPGTEAFF. The DNA of the CDR3 is TGCGCCAGCAGCCCCCCTCTGGGCAGACCGGGGACTGAAGCTTTCTTT.

CDR3 sequence reads: CAGCSREGGTGELFF. CDR3 DNA sequence: TGTGCCGGCTGCTCGAGGGAGGGTGGGACCGGGGAGCTGTTTTTT. The chain has TRBV10-3 and TRBJ2-2; the match to TRBD2 covers 7 bases. Germline V CDR1 and CDR2: ENHRY, SYGVKD. CDR3 length: 15 residues. With V trimmed by 11 bases and J by 5 bases, 14 bases remained unmatched.

This clonotype occurred once. The genes are TRBV7-9 and TRBJ2-7; D tentatively fits TRBD1 or TRBD2 (5 bases each). Germline V gene sequence: CDR1 SEHNR, CDR2 FQNEAQ (reference sequence). This CDR3 spans 14 amino acids. The ends were cut back, 3 bases at V and 6 bases at J, with 15 bases in the middle. In nucleotides, the CDR3 is TGTGCCAGCAGCTTGCATCAGAGGGGTAGCGAGCAGTACTTC. It is translated as CASSLHQRGSEQYF. The entire variable domain, with the rest obtained from reference TRBV7-9 and TRBJ2-7, is as follows: DTGVSQNPRHKITKRGQNVTFRCDPISEHNRLYWYRQTLGQGPEFLTYFQNEAQLEKSRLLSDRFSAERPKGSFSTLEIQRTEQGDSAMYLCASSLHQRGSEQYFGPGTRLTVT.

This chain links TRBV7-9 with TRBJ2-5, with D perhaps matching TRBD1 (5 bases). In germline, CDR1 is SEHNR, CDR2 FQNEAQ (reference sequence). Trimming stripped 10 bases from V and 5 bases from J, with 20 bases between. This CDR3 contains 14 residues. The CDR3 DNA reads TGTGCCATCAGGCTCAAGGGGATGATGGAGACCCAGTACTTC. This translates into CAIRLKGMMETQYF.

This chain uses TRBV7-2 with TRBJ2-5; D is ambiguous. Germline CDR1 SGHTA, CDR2 FQGNSA. This CDR3 contains 13 residues. V was pared by 5 bases and J by 5 bases, with 12 bases between. This CDR3 reads CASSPFSSETQYF. CDR3 in DNA: TGTGCCAGCAGCCCCTTCTCTTCGGAGACCCAGTACTTC.

This clonotype was picked up many times. The chain carries TRBV7-9 and TRBJ1-4; TRBD1 agrees at 9 bases. The germline CDR1 and CDR2 sequences are SEHNR and FQNEAQ (reference sequence). The CDR3 sequence is 14 residues long. Losses at the gene ends were 5 bases for V and 6 bases for J; bases not matched to a gene: 4. The CDR3 spells CASSAGQGHEKLFF. The CDR3 bases are TGTGCCAGCAGCGCGGGACAGGGTCATGAAAAACTGTTTTTT.

V is TRBV7-8 and J is TRBJ2-5; 7 nucleotides align to TRBD1. Germline V gene sequence: CDR1 SGHVS, CDR2 FQNEAQ. V lost 1 base and J lost 5; bases outside the gene matches: 7. This CDR3 has 15 amino acids. CDR3 in amino acids: CASSLGRAQGETQYF. DNA of the CDR3: TGTGCCAGCAGCTTAGGAAGGGCACAGGGGGAGACCCAGTACTTC. The full variable domain, rest sourced from reference TRBV7-8 and TRBJ2-5, is GAGVSQSPRYKVAKRGQDVALRCDPISGHVSLFWYQQALGQGPEFLTYFQNEAQLDKSGLPSDRFFAERPEGSVSTLKIQRTQQEDSAVYLCASSLGRAQGETQYFGPGTRLLVL.

The V call is TRBV7-2, the J call TRBJ1-5, with no clear D. This CDR3 spans 15 amino acids. Deletions cut 11 bases from V and 3 bases from J, with 20 bases between. The germline V gene has CDR1 SGHTA and CDR2 FQGNSA. CDR3 sequence reads: CACAGVAFINQPQHF. CDR3 nucleotides: TGTGCCTGCGCGGGAGTAGCCTTCATCAATCAGCCCCAGCATTTT.

The chain links TRBV10-3 to TRBJ2-2; D remains unclear. With 6 bases removed from V and 3 bases from J, the gap between germline ends came to 11 bases. The CDR3 runs to 14 residues. Germline assignment: CDR1 ENHRY and CDR2 SYGVKD. In nucleotides, the CDR3 is TGTGCCATCAGCCTCGTGTCTTACACCGGGGAGCTGTTTTTT. Translated, it gives CAISLVSYTGELFF.

This clonotype was seen many times. The V gene is TRBV30, the J gene TRBJ1-1, with D possibly matching TRBD1 (5 bases). The germline gives CDR1 GTSNPN, CDR2 SVGIG (reference sequence). This CDR3 is built from 14 residues. V was trimmed by 0 bases and J by 6 bases, leaving 14 bases between them. The CDR3 protein is CAWSVPSSGPEAFF. The CDR3 DNA reads TGTGCCTGGAGTGTACCTTCGTCAGGGCCTGAAGCTTTCTTT.

A remark on this clonotype: A read error may produce the germline difference seen at one junction end. This CDR3 reads CASSWPNQPQHF. The CDR3 region has the DNA TGTGCCAGCAGTTGGCCCAATCAACCCCAGCATTTT. The V gene is TRBV12-3 or TRBV12-4, the J gene TRBJ1-5, with D hard to call. The CDR3 is made up of 12 amino acids.

The J gene is TRBJ2-7, the V gene TRBV11-2, with D maybe TRBD2 (6 bases). Trimming left V 8 bases short and J 5 bases short, with 16 bases between. Germline loops: CDR1 SGHAT, CDR2 FQNNGV. The CDR3 is made up of 13 amino acids. Written as DNA, the CDR3 is TGTGCCAGCCGACGGGGAGGTTCCGACGAGCAGTACTTC. This codes for CASRRGGSDEQYF.

At least ten counts were recorded for this clonotype. This chain uses TRBV5-1 with TRBJ2-5; 7 bases line up with TRBD2. The CDR3 loop spans 15 amino acids. V lost 1 base, J lost 5 bases, and 8 bases stayed unmatched. Germline values: CDR1 SGHRS, CDR2 YFSETQ. The CDR3 region has the DNA TGCGCCAGCAGCTTGTCGGCGGGAGCTCGGGAGACCCAGTACTTC. It specifies CASSLSAGARETQYF.